This entry lists 31 T cell receptor beta chains sequenced from one sample in a study of blood T cells in healthy people across ages. Using a J-beta primer mix together with a sample-barcoded 5' primer, a second PCR was run for roughly 6 to 11 cycles. TCRdb reanalysed the 5' RACE reads using MiXCR and keeps one entry per CDR3 protein. The sample contains fewer than 900,000 distinct CDR3 sequences, 43% of which appear only once. The sequencing input was blood. Receptors were obtained from a woman in her sixties or seventies in good health.

V is TRBV5-1 and J is TRBJ1-1; maybe TRBD1 (5 bases). This CDR3 region has 14 residues. Germline CDR1 reads SGHRS; CDR2 reads YFSETQ. V was trimmed by 2 bases and J by 1 base, leaving 9 bases between them. The CDR3 sequence: CASSLRQQNTEAFF. The CDR3 nucleotides read TGCGCCAGCAGCTTACGACAGCAGAACACTGAAGCTTTCTTT.

This clonotype has at least ten counts. CDR3 protein: CASSLSPTSGVYEQYF. The DNA for the CDR3 is TGTGCCAGCAGCTTAAGCCCGACTAGCGGGGTATACGAGCAGTACTTC. The V gene is TRBV7-2, the J gene TRBJ2-7, with 11 bases lining up with TRBD2. V was pared by 2 bases and J by 4 bases, with 7 bases of the junction left unmatched. The CDR3 is 16 residues long. Germline assignment: CDR1 SGHTA and CDR2 FQGNSA.

This chain links TRBV6-1 with TRBJ1-1, with a weak D call TRBD1 (5 bases). CDR3 length equals 15 residues. The V gene's germline CDR1 is MNHNS and CDR2 SASEGT. V lost 5 bases and J lost 1, with 14 bases in between. This chain's CDR3 is CASSRIGVRNTEAFF. Here the CDR3 DNA reads TGTGCCAGCAGTCGAATAGGGGTTAGGAACACTGAAGCTTTCTTT.

The chain has TRBV28 and TRBJ2-3; D is unresolved. Looked up from germline, CDR1 is MDHEN and CDR2 is SYDVKM. This CDR3 contains 13 residues. Trimming took off 5 bases at V and 2 bases at J, with 8 bases between the two ends. The CDR3 DNA reads TGTGCCAGCAGTGTGGAAGTCACAGATACGCAGTATTTT. Encoded protein: CASSVEVTDTQYF.

About this clonotype: Mismatch with germline at one junction end may stem from a read error. CDR3 region: CASRLTGANYGHTF. DNA for the CDR3: TGTGCCAGCAGATTGACAGGAGCTAACTATGGCCACACCTTC. V gene TRBV3-1 combines with J gene TRBJ1-2; weak D call: TRBD1 (6 bases). The CDR3 runs to 14 residues. Germline CDR1 LGHDT, CDR2 YNNKEL (reference sequence).

The chain couples TRBV5-1 to TRBJ2-3, with D perhaps TRBD2 (5 bases). Germline CDR1 reads SGHRS; CDR2 reads YFSETQ. V was clipped by 0 bases and J by 0 bases, with 11 bases between them. The CDR3 runs to 16 residues. DNA for the CDR3: TGCGCCAGCAGCTTGGGTCTAGCCCAAAGCACAGATACGCAGTATTTT. Translation gives CASSLGLAQSTDTQYF. Together with reference TRBV5-1 and TRBJ2-3, the CDR3 gives the full variable domain: KAGVTQTPRYLIKTRGQQVTLSCSPISGHRSVSWYQQTPGQGLQFLFEYFSETQRNKGNFPGRFSGRQFSNSRSEMNVSTLELGDSALYLCASSLGLAQSTDTQYFGPGTRLTVL.

This clonotype has a handful of counts. The gene calls are TRBV28 and TRBJ2-7; D unresolved. Trimming took off 4 bases at V and 1 base at J, with 14 bases between the two ends. CDR1 and CDR2 (germline): MDHEN, SYDVKM. The CDR3 covers 15 residues. The CDR3 DNA sequence: TGTGCCAGCAGTTATATAAAAATCGGATCCTACGAGCAGTACTTC. This translates into CASSYIKIGSYEQYF.

In its sample, this clonotype was seen a few times. The chain employs TRBV18 and TRBJ2-3; perhaps TRBD2 as D (5 bases). The CDR3 has 16 residues. V was trimmed by 3 bases and J by 0 bases, leaving 13 bases between them. The germline V gene encodes CDR1 KGHSH and CDR2 LQKENI. The CDR3 spells CASSPVAGPSTDTQYF. DNA for the CDR3: TGTGCCAGCTCACCCGTGGCGGGCCCTAGCACAGATACGCAGTATTTT.

The J gene is TRBJ1-1, the V gene TRBV7-2, with 7 bases that match TRBD1. Trimming took 2 bases from V and 6 from J; bases not matched to a gene: 6. Germline CDR1 SGHTA, CDR2 FQGNSA. The CDR3 sequence is 14 residues long. CDR3 in DNA: TGTGCCAGCAGCTTACAGGGGGATTTGGCTGAAGCTTTCTTT. Its protein product is CASSLQGDLAEAFF.

In this sample, this clonotype turned up many times. The chain carries TRBV7-2 and TRBJ2-7, with TRBD1 matching over 7 bases. The CDR3 sequence is 12 residues long. J lost 4 bases, V lost 7 bases, and 4 bases had no gene match. Looked up from germline, CDR1 is SGHTA and CDR2 is FQGNSA. CDR3 bases: TGTGCCAGCAACAGGGGAACGTACGAGCAGTACTTC. Its translation is CASNRGTYEQYF. The complete variable domain, with remaining parts taken from reference TRBV7-2 and TRBJ2-7, reads GAGVSQSPSNKVTEKGKDVELRCDPISGHTALYWYRQSLGQGLEFLIYFQGNSAPDKSGLPSDRFSAERTGGSVSTLTIQRTQQEDSAVYLCASNRGTYEQYFGPGTRLTVT.

This clonotype was counted at least ten times. In DNA, the CDR3 is TGCAGCGTTGAGACAGGGATCAATCAGCCCCAGCATTTT. Encoded protein: CSVETGINQPQHF. The chain links TRBV29-1 to TRBJ1-5, with TRBD1 matching 7 bases. This CDR3 has 13 amino acids. The ends lost 3 bases at V and 3 bases at J; junction bases unmatched: 2. In germline, CDR1 is SQVTM, CDR2 ANQGSEA.

This clonotype was observed at least ten times. The genes are TRBV15 and TRBJ2-1, with a weak D call TRBD1 (5 bases). V was clipped by 1 base and J by 7 bases, with 17 bases between them. The CDR3 is 16 amino acids. Germline V gene lookup returns CDR1 LNHNV and CDR2 YYDKDF (reference sequence). The DNA of the CDR3 is TGTGCCACCAGCAGAGGAACAGGCGTTTACGGGAATGAGCAGTTCTTC. Amino acids: CATSRGTGVYGNEQFF.

The chain recombines TRBV6-1 with TRBJ2-3, with TRBD1 matching 9 bases. The CDR3 is 15 amino acids. The trim removed 4 bases at V and 2 bases at J, leaving 4 bases unmatched. CDR1 and CDR2 from the germline V gene are MNHNS and SASEGT. The CDR3 loop reads CASSGQGETTDTQYF. The CDR3 DNA is TGTGCCAGCAGTGGACAGGGGGAGACCACAGATACGCAGTATTTT.

The chain joins TRBV20-1 to TRBJ2-1, with 8 bases fitting TRBD1. The junction had 9 bases not matched to a gene; V was cut back by 5 bases and J by 9 bases. Germline lookup yields CDR1 DFQATT and CDR2 SNEGSKA (reference sequence). This CDR3 region has 13 residues. CDR3 in DNA: TGCAGTGCTCAGGACAGGGTCGGGCGTGAGCAGTTCTTC. Residues: CSAQDRVGREQFF.

This clonotype was found a few times. The chain recombines TRBV6-5 with TRBJ1-2, with a possible D match to TRBD1 (6 bases). The CDR3 has 16 amino acids. Germline V lookup: CDR1 MNHEY, CDR2 SVGAGI. V lost 6 bases, J lost 4 bases, and 21 bases lay in between. The CDR3 DNA reads TGTGCCAGCAGGCACGCCCCAACCGGGACAACCTATGGCTACACCTTC. This translates into CASRHAPTGTTYGYTF.

The chain employs TRBV7-2 and TRBJ2-7; TRBD2 matches 9 bases. With 3 bases clipped from V and 2 bases from J, the junction kept 11 bases outside the gene matches. CDR1 is SGHTA and CDR2 is FQGNSA in the germline V gene. The CDR3 is made up of 17 amino acids. The CDR3 is CASSFMIVTSGPYEQYF. The CDR3, as DNA: TGTGCCAGCAGCTTTATGATTGTTACTAGCGGGCCCTACGAGCAGTACTTC.

This clonotype was observed a handful of times. V and J are TRBV11-3 and TRBJ2-3; 12 nucleotides line up with TRBD2. Germline V gene sequence: CDR1 SGHNT, CDR2 YENEEA. Unmatched junction bases numbered 1, after V lost 1 base and J lost 2 bases. The CDR3 length is 16 residues. In nucleotides, the CDR3 is TGTGCCAGCAGCTTAGGACTAGCGGGGGCCACAGATACGCAGTATTTT. Translation gives CASSLGLAGATDTQYF.

The rearrangement links TRBV4-1 to TRBJ2-3; the match to TRBD2 covers 12 bases. Trimming at V came to 0 bases and at J to 6 bases, leaving 13 bases not matched to a gene. The germline V gene encodes CDR1 MGHRA and CDR2 YSYEKL. The CDR3 totals 19 residues. The CDR3 loop is CASSQEGGRLAGGLDTQYF. The DNA for the CDR3 is TGCGCCAGCAGCCAAGAGGGGGGCCGGCTAGCGGGGGGGCTGGATACGCAGTATTTT.

J is TRBJ2-1 and V is TRBV3-1, with D unclear. Trimming shortened V by 4 bases and J by 10 bases, and 20 bases separated the two germline ends. This CDR3 is built from 15 residues. CDR1 and CDR2 (germline): LGHDT, YNNKEL (reference sequence). This chain's CDR3 is CASSPSTAHSYEQFF. As DNA, the CDR3 is TGTGCCAGCAGCCCCTCTACAGCGCACTCCTACGAGCAGTTCTTC.

In its sample, this clonotype was seen a few times. The chain joins TRBV20-1 to TRBJ2-1, with D hard to call. Germline V gene lookup returns CDR1 DFQATT and CDR2 SNEGSKA (reference sequence). The germline V and J ends were trimmed by 3 bases and 9 bases, with 15 bases remaining between them. The CDR3 totals 13 residues. CDR3 nucleotides: TGCAGTGCTAGGGAGCATCTAGACCGTGAGCAGTTCTTC. It yields the protein CSAREHLDREQFF.

This clonotype has only one observation. The chain links TRBV5-1 to TRBJ2-3; 8 bases are a match to TRBD2. CDR3 length: 15 residues. The trim removed 5 bases at V and 6 bases at J, leaving 11 bases unmatched. Germline CDR1 SGHRS, CDR2 YFSETQ. The CDR3 nucleotides read TGCGCCAGCAGAGGAGCGGGAGTAGGCTCCGATACGCAGTATTTT. Its protein is CASRGAGVGSDTQYF.

The rearrangement joins TRBV27 to TRBJ2-2; D assignment may be TRBD1 or TRBD2 (5 bases each). V lost 5 bases to trimming and J lost 4 bases, with 23 bases between them. This CDR3 contains 18 residues. CDR1 is MNHEY, CDR2 SMNVEV, per germline (reference sequence). This CDR3 reads CASSGSYGDAVGTGELFF. DNA for the CDR3: TGTGCCAGCAGTGGCTCCTACGGGGACGCGGTTGGCACCGGGGAGCTGTTTTTT.

J is TRBJ2-2 and V is TRBV7-8; 8 bases are shared with TRBD1. Losses at the gene ends were 1 base for V and 5 bases for J; bases not matched to a gene: 9. The CDR3 is 17 residues long. CDR1 SGHVS and CDR2 FQNEAQ come from the germline V gene. The CDR3 sequence: CASSLVGRGQRTGELFF. The CDR3 DNA reads TGTGCCAGCAGCTTAGTAGGCAGGGGGCAAAGGACCGGGGAGCTGTTTTTT.

The rearrangement links TRBV10-3 to TRBJ1-5; no clear D. Trimming removed 3 bases from V and 2 bases from J, with 11 bases in between. This CDR3 is 15 amino acids long. Germline-derived CDR1 and CDR2 are ENHRY and SYGVKD. The CDR3 is CAISELEDGNQPQHF. The CDR3 DNA sequence: TGTGCCATCAGTGAACTGGAGGATGGCAATCAGCCCCAGCATTTT.

V is TRBV14 and J is TRBJ1-1; 9 bases match TRBD1. This CDR3 spans 18 amino acids. Looked up from germline, CDR1 is SGHDN and CDR2 is FVKESK. J was trimmed by 3 bases and V by 3 bases; bases with no gene match: 14. The CDR3 bases are TGTGCCAGCAGCCACCTAAGGGGTTACAGGGGGCTGGACACTGAAGCTTTCTTT. Its protein product is CASSHLRGYRGLDTEAFF.

The sample holds a few counts of this clonotype. The chain couples TRBV27 to TRBJ2-3; the D gene is possibly TRBD1 (6 bases). Germline V gene lookup returns CDR1 MNHEY and CDR2 SMNVEV (reference sequence). The CDR3 sequence is 13 residues long. Trimming cost V 7 bases and J 4 bases, with 12 bases left between them. The CDR3 DNA sequence: TGTGCCAGCACAAGGGGGTTCCCAGATACGCAGTATTTT. Protein: CASTRGFPDTQYF.

The rearrangement uses TRBV12-3 or TRBV12-4 and TRBJ2-3; 12 bases fit TRBD2. This CDR3 comprises 16 residues. J lost 3 bases, V lost 5 bases, and 6 bases had no gene match. The CDR3 DNA follows: TGTGCCAGCAGTCCCTGGACTAGCGGGGATACAGATACGCAGTATTTT. Translated: CASSPWTSGDTDTQYF.

The table lists this clonotype with a few counts. This rearrangement joins TRBV9 to TRBJ2-5; no firm D call. Trimming pared 2 bases from V and 3 bases from J, leaving 11 bases between. The CDR3 spans 14 residues. CDR1 and CDR2 (germline): SGDLS, YYNGEE. In nucleotides, the CDR3 is TGTGCCAGCAGCGTCTCTGATTTTAAAGAGACCCAGTACTTC. It yields the protein CASSVSDFKETQYF.

V gene TRBV9 combines with J gene TRBJ1-2, with a weak D call TRBD1 (6 bases). Per the germline V gene, CDR1 is SGDLS and CDR2 is YYNGEE. Trimming stripped 2 bases from V and 6 bases from J, with 20 bases between. This CDR3 contains 16 residues. CDR3 nucleotide sequence: TGTGCCAGCAGCGTGAGCCAGACGGGGGGCGCAGATGGCTACACCTTC. The encoded protein is CASSVSQTGGADGYTF.

This clonotype was recorded at least ten times. The chain has TRBV4-1 and TRBJ2-3; D unresolved. The germline V gene has CDR1 MGHRA and CDR2 YSYEKL. V gave up 1 base and J gave up 0 bases, with 8 bases separating them. The CDR3 sequence is 15 residues long. The CDR3 sequence: CASSQVGQSTDTQYF. In DNA, the CDR3 is TGCGCCAGCAGCCAAGTTGGCCAGAGCACAGATACGCAGTATTTT.

CDR3 in DNA: TGCAGTGCTACCCGGACTAGGGGGGCCACAGATACGCAGTATTTT. Residues: CSATRTRGATDTQYF. This chain uses TRBV20-1 with TRBJ2-3; a weak D match, TRBD2 (7 bases). V was shortened by 4 bases and J by 2 bases, with 16 bases between the two germline ends. Germline CDR1 and CDR2: DFQATT and SNEGSKA (reference sequence). The CDR3 extends over 15 amino acids.